This T cell receptor beta chain is from a study of T cell responses to AZD1222 COVID-19 vaccine. On this clone itself: Its antigen is unknown.

V was cut by 0 bases and J by 1 base, with 10 bases left in between. Germline V gives CDR1 SGDLS, CDR2 YYNGEE. The CDR3 sequence is 15 residues long. General observations from the study: Vaccination with two AZD1222 doses was followed by a rise in Spike-specific TCR breadth and depth.

Measured with immunoSEQ multiplex PCR; TCRdb has only the in-frame clones, and not every one. The sample has approximately 120,000 clones, roughly 92% seen once. This clonotype originated in an adult in good health. This chain joins TRBV9 and TRBJ1-1; D unresolved. Source: peripheral blood, taken on day 0 of AZD1222 vaccination. CDR3 loop: CASSVELEWNTEAFF. The CDR3 DNA is TGTGCCAGCAGCGTAGAACTCGAGTGGAACACTGAAGCTTTCTTT.